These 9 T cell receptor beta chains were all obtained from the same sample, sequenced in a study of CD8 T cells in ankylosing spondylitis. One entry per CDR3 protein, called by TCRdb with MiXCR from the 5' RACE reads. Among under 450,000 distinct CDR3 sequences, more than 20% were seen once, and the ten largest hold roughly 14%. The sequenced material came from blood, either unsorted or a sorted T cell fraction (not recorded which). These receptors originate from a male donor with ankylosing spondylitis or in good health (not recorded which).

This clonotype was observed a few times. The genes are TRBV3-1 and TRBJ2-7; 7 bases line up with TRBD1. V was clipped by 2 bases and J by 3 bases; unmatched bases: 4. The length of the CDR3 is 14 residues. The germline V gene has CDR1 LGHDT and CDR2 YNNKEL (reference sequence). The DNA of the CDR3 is TGTGCCAGCAGCCAATCAAACAGGGGCTACGAGCAGTACTTC. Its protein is CASSQSNRGYEQYF.

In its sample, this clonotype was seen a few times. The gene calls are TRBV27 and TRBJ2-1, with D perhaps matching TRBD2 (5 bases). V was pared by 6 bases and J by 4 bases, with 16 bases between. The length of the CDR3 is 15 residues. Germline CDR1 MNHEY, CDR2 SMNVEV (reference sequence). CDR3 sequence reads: CASRIARSIYNEQFF. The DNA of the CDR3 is TGTGCCAGCAGGATAGCGCGGAGTATATACAATGAGCAGTTCTTC.

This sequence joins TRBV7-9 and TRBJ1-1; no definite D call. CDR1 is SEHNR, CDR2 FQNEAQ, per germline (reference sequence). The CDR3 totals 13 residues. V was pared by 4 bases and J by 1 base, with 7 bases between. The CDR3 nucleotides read TGTGCCAGCAGCTCCGGAGAGAACACTGAAGCTTTCTTT. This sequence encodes CASSSGENTEAFF.

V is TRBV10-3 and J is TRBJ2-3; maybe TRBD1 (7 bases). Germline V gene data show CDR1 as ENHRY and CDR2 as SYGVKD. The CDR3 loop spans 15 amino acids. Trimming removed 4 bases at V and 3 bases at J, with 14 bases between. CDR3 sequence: CAISAGDSLTDTQYF. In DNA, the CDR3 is TGTGCCATCAGTGCGGGGGACAGTTTAACAGATACGCAGTATTTT.

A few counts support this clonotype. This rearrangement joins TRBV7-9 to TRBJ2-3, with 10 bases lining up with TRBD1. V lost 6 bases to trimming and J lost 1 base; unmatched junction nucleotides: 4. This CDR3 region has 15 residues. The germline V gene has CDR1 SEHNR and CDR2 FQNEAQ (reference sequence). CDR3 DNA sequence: TGTGCCAGCAGACCCGGGACAGGGGGCACAGATACGCAGTATTTT. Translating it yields CASRPGTGGTDTQYF.

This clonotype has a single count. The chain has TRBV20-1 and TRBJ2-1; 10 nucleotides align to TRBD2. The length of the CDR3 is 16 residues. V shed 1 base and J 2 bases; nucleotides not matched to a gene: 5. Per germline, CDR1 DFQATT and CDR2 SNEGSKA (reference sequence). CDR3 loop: CSARVSGGAAYNEQFF. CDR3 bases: TGCAGTGCTAGAGTGAGCGGGGGGGCCGCCTACAATGAGCAGTTCTTC.

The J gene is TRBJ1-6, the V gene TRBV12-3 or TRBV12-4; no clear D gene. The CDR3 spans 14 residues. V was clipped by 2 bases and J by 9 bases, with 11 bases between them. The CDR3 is CASSLTGVFSPLHF. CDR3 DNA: TGTGCCAGCAGTTTAACTGGGGTTTTTTCACCCCTCCACTTT.

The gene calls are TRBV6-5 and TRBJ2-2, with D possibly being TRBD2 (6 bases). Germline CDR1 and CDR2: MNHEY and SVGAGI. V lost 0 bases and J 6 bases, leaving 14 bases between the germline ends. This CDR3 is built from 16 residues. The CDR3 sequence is CASSYSDGGRSGELFF. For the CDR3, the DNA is TGTGCCAGCAGTTACTCGGACGGAGGGAGGTCCGGGGAGCTGTTTTTT.

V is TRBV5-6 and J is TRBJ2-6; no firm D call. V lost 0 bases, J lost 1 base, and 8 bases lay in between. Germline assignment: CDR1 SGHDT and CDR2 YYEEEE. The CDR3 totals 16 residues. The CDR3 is CASSLVFISGANVLTF. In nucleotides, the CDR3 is TGTGCCAGCAGCTTGGTTTTTATTTCTGGGGCCAACGTCCTGACTTTC.